The entry below describes one T cell receptor (beta chain). The method was immunoSEQ multiplex PCR; TCRdb's version includes in-frame clones alone and lacks a portion of them. Here the sample spans 250,000 to 300,000 clones, under 95% being singletons. This sample stems from a study of blood T cell repertoires in COVID-19. On the study more broadly: The analysed material was cDNA or gDNA that came from T cells, B-cell-depleted T cells, or PBMCs.

The specimen was PBMCs or T cells enriched from blood (not recorded which). The sequence came from a woman between 40 and 50 years old with acute COVID-19.

CDR3 protein: CASSLRLPYNEQFF. CDR3 nucleotides: TGCGCCAGCAGCTTGAGACTGCCCTACAATGAGCAGTTCTTC. J is TRBJ2-1 and V is TRBV5-1; no clear D gene. Germline V gene lookup returns CDR1 SGHRS and CDR2 YFSETQ. The CDR3 runs 14 residues. V lost 1 base and J lost 2, with 7 bases in between.